Below are 7 T cell receptor beta chains sequenced from a single sample in a study of T-cell reconstitution after alpha-beta-depleted transplantation in children. The authors prepared the TCRbeta library with unique molecular identifiers. MiXCR was run by TCRdb on the PCR reads, yielding one entry per CDR3 protein. This table has a few hundred thousand distinct CDR3 sequences, approximately 23% appearing once. The sample here was PBMCs, mostly from graft donor cells, taken 180 days after TCRalphabeta/CD19-depleted stem cell transplant. These receptors were collected from a male patient younger than 18 who had a stem cell transplant for acute lymphoblastic leukemia, so the T cells may come from the graft donor.

This clonotype has more than one count but fewer than ten. The J gene is TRBJ2-7, the V gene TRBV7-6; no firm D call. Germline lookup yields CDR1 SGHVS and CDR2 FNYEAQ. Trimming pared 5 bases from V and 6 bases from J, leaving 14 bases between. CDR3 size: 13 residues. Written as DNA, the CDR3 is TGTGCCAGCAGCGTAGTCGGGTCGGGCGAGCAGTACTTC. Its protein product is CASSVVGSGEQYF. The full variable domain, in which reference TRBV7-6 and TRBJ2-7 provide the parts outside the CDR3, is GAGVSQSPRYKVTKRGQDVALRCDPISGHVSLYWYRQALGQGPEFLTYFNYEAQQDKSGLPNDRFSAERPEGSISTLTIQRTEQRDSAMYRCASSVVGSGEQYFGPGTRLTVT.

The chain couples TRBV12-3 or TRBV12-4 to TRBJ2-5; TRBD1 agrees at 9 bases. With V trimmed by 2 bases and J by 3 bases, 16 bases remained unmatched. This CDR3 contains 19 residues. DNA of the CDR3: TGTGCCAGCAGTTTAAATTACGGACAGGGGCAGTTTGAGGAAGAGACCCAGTACTTC. Translating it yields CASSLNYGQGQFEEETQYF.

This chain uses TRBV12-3 or TRBV12-4 with TRBJ1-2; D is undetermined. The CDR3 sequence is 15 residues long. The germline V and J ends were trimmed by 2 bases and 5 bases, with 15 bases remaining between them. CDR3 in DNA: TGTGCCAGCAGTTTAAGCTTGCGGAGGTCATATGGCTACACCTTC. It codes for CASSLSLRRSYGYTF.

The rearrangement links TRBV13 to TRBJ2-7; 10 positions match TRBD2. Trimming cost V 8 bases and J 4 bases; bases outside gene matches: 8. Looked up from germline, CDR1 is PRHDT and CDR2 is FYEKMQ (reference sequence). The CDR3 is 14 residues long. CDR3 sequence (DNA): TGTGCCAGCCAAACTAGCGGGACTAGATACGAGCAGTACTTC. It codes for CASQTSGTRYEQYF.

The chain combines TRBV4-1 with TRBJ2-5; TRBD2 matches 13 bases. This CDR3 has 16 amino acids. V lost 3 bases, J lost 3 bases, and 4 bases stayed unmatched. Germline assignment: CDR1 MGHRA and CDR2 YSYEKL. CDR3 nucleotides: TGCGCCAGCAGCCACTATGGACTAGCGGGAGAAGAGACCCAGTACTTC. It yields the protein CASSHYGLAGEETQYF.

In its sample, this clonotype was seen a few times. The chain joins TRBV13 to TRBJ2-1; 7 bases align to TRBD2. The trim removed 4 bases at V and 7 bases at J, leaving 10 bases unmatched. This CDR3 has 15 residues. Germline CDR1 is PRHDT and CDR2 is FYEKMQ (reference sequence). This CDR3 is CASSSYWRENNEQFF. CDR3 DNA: TGTGCCAGCAGCTCCTATTGGCGGGAGAATAATGAGCAGTTCTTC.

This clonotype was observed a few times. The CDR3 loop is CASSSDDTQYF. As DNA, the CDR3 is TGTGCCAGCAGCTCCGACGATACGCAGTATTTT. The chain uses TRBV7-6 and TRBJ2-3; D is uncertain. The V gene lost 4 bases and the J gene lost 6 bases, with 5 bases spanning the gap. The CDR3 has 11 residues. CDR1 and CDR2 (germline): SGHVS, FNYEAQ. Complete variable domain (other parts from reference TRBV7-6 and TRBJ2-3): GAGVSQSPRYKVTKRGQDVALRCDPISGHVSLYWYRQALGQGPEFLTYFNYEAQQDKSGLPNDRFSAERPEGSISTLTIQRTEQRDSAMYRCASSSDDTQYFGPGTRLTVL.